Listed here is a single TCR beta chain. What antigen it recognizes has not been identified. No base quality information exists; no much larger clone differs at one position. This entry belongs to a study of blood T cell repertoires in COVID-19 (dated by TCRdb to the early 2020s). General notes on the study: Samples from collaborators originated in the United States, Italy and Spain and spanned both the acute and convalescent phases of COVID-19. The prospective study material was composed of cDNA or gDNA derived from T cells, B-cell-depleted T cells, or PBMCs. The dataset comprised deeply sampled blood TCRbeta repertoires from subjects exposed to, actively infected with, or recovered from COVID-19. The repertoires were released in a freely available public database meant as a resource for research on the immune response to SARS-CoV-2. The samples were drawn from two sources: the first 160 participants of the ongoing ImmuneRACE study, and 1,254 subjects contributed by 6 global collaborators. Sample metadata almost always included a de-identified subject ID, COVID-19 status, age in years and sex. Where available, HLA class I and class II types were taken from metadata supplied by the sample provider and were not determined by assay-based typing.

TCRbeta CDR3 regions were amplified from genomic DNA by means of the immunoSEQ Assay, a bias-controlled multiplex PCR. Under the source paper's analysis protocol: Nucleated cell counts per sample were estimated from amplification of reference gene primers within the assay. To quantify the absolute abundance of each unique TCRbeta CDR3 rearrangement, sequence reads were collapsed and filtered. For each sample, productive Simpson clonality was calculated as the square root of Simpson's diversity index across productive rearrangements. TCRdb obtained this table from immuneACCESS and retained in-frame rearrangements with V and J assigned. These tables miss some clones; where compared with another copy, unresolved V genes account for less than half of the shortfall, and the remainder is unexplained. Clonal size and the V and J genes are those of that table, whereas D and trimming came from the DNA. For this sample the table gives 60,000 to 85,000 clones, of which approximately 90% were detected only once. Roughly 3.1% of the sample belongs to the ten largest clones.

At one collaborating source in Seattle, patients were enrolled during active infection and were followed longitudinally through the course of disease. Each collaborating institution followed its own protocols to collect whole blood in K2EDTA tubes. For TCRbeta analysis, collaborator samples were shipped as frozen whole blood, as isolated PBMCs, or as DNA extracted from either sample type. What the authors observed across the whole study: How much clinical and demographic metadata was included differed by source and by participant, and the metadata was provided uncurated.

The germline ends are 12 bases apart after V is trimmed by 6 bases and J by 9 bases. The CDR3 numbers 13 residues from cysteine through phenylalanine. The retained sequence is limited to the CDR3, 39 bases, with the frame set at the first base. Material for sequencing was peripheral blood. Here the chain combines TRBV12-3 or TRBV12-4 and TRBJ1-6; a tentative D match to TRBD1 spans 5 bases. The source is a woman between 50 and 59 years old with COVID-19, enrolled during active disease. The nucleotide sequence reads TGTGCCAGCAGCATTGGGGGGATTTCACCCCTCCACTTT. This is translated as CASSIGGISPLHF.